This TCR beta chain was retrieved from a study of cytomegalovirus exposure and HLA in healthy donors. Study conclusions and caveats: On later analysis, the bulk of CMV-associated TCR beta chains appeared to be HLA-restricted.

On this clone itself: Its specificity is not known.

A multiplex PCR was run with 60 Vbeta primers and 13 Jbeta primers. Some clones are missing from TCRdb's copy, which holds only in-frame ones; the method was immunoSEQ multiplex PCR. The repertoire holds 150,000 to 200,000 clones, with approximately 85% as singletons. The germline V and J ends were trimmed by 0 bases and 8 bases, with 16 bases remaining between them. Germline lookup yields CDR1 SGHVS and CDR2 FQNEAQ. CDR3 length: 15 residues. The chain is built from TRBV7-8 and TRBJ1-2, with no clear D. Sequencing was done on a sample of PBMCs. This sequence originates from a young man in good health and CMV-seronegative. In DNA form, the CDR3 reads TGTGCCAGCAGCTTAGCTGACCGGGATCTGGGGGGCTACACCTTC. It codes for CASSLADRDLGGYTF.